A single sample is the source of the 17 T cell receptor beta chains below, sequenced in a study of blood T cell repertoires in COVID-19. Sequencing was performed with immunoSEQ multiplex PCR; in TCRdb, only in-frame clones are kept and a portion is missing. The table records roughly 200,000 clones, 90% of them present only once. Sequenced material: peripheral blood. The receptor set was obtained from a man aged 45-65 years with acute or convalescent COVID-19.

This clone showed up just once. The chain is built from TRBV2 and TRBJ2-7; the D gene is possibly TRBD1 (6 bases). V gave up 8 bases and J gave up 2 bases, with 10 bases separating them. Germline-derived CDR1 and CDR2 are SNHLY and FYNNEI. The CDR3 contains 12 residues. This CDR3 is CASGQNAYEQYF. The CDR3 coding sequence is TGTGCCAGCGGACAGAATGCCTACGAGCAGTACTTC.

V is TRBV18 and J is TRBJ2-5, with a possible D match to TRBD2 (6 bases). Trimming left V 3 bases short and J 7 bases short, with 18 bases between. This CDR3 is built from 15 residues. The germline CDR1 and CDR2 sequences are KGHSH and LQKENI. CDR3 in amino acids: CASSPEQTGAGTQYF. In DNA, the CDR3 is TGTGCCAGCTCACCCGAGCAGACGGGAGCGGGGACCCAGTACTTC.

The chain recombines TRBV5-1 with TRBJ2-5; a weak D match, TRBD2 (5 bases). There are 15 residues in the CDR3. Germline CDR1 SGHRS, CDR2 YFSETQ. Trimming pared 4 bases from V and 5 bases from J, leaving 18 bases between. This CDR3 is CASSRSKITGETQYF. CDR3 coding DNA: TGCGCCAGCAGCCGTTCCAAAATCACGGGGGAGACCCAGTACTTC.

J is TRBJ1-4 and V is TRBV15, with D hard to call. CDR1 and CDR2 from the germline V gene are LNHNV and YYDKDF (reference sequence). V shed 0 bases and J shed 8 bases, with 16 bases lying between them. CDR3 length: 16 residues. The CDR3 DNA follows: TGTGCCACCAGCAGAGATCCGGCGGGTCGTTGGGAAAAACTGTTTTTT. Translation gives CATSRDPAGRWEKLFF.

The rearrangement links TRBV18 to TRBJ1-5, with D possibly being TRBD1 (5 bases). The CDR3 is 14 amino acids. From germline, CDR1 is KGHSH and CDR2 LQKENI. V lost 4 bases and J lost 2, with 9 bases in between. In nucleotides, the CDR3 is TGTGCCAGCTCACAAGGAGGGGGCAATCAGCCCCAGCATTTT. The encoded protein is CASSQGGGNQPQHF.

In its sample, this clone was seen once. This rearrangement joins TRBV20-1 to TRBJ1-1; D gene ambiguous. CDR3 size: 10 residues. The V end was cut by 6 bases, the J end by 6 bases, with 8 bases between. Germline loops: CDR1 DFQATT, CDR2 SNEGSKA (reference sequence). Here the CDR3 reads CSARYSEAFF. DNA for the CDR3: TGCAGTGCGAGGTACTCTGAAGCTTTCTTT.

This clone has only one observation. J is TRBJ1-2 and V is TRBV7-2, with D perhaps matching TRBD1 (5 bases). Trimming stripped 6 bases from V and 4 bases from J, with 15 bases between. The germline V gene encodes CDR1 SGHTA and CDR2 FQGNSA. The CDR3 has 14 amino acids. The CDR3 spells CASSTRSGGYGYTF. The CDR3 nucleotides read TGTGCCAGCAGTACCCGGTCGGGGGGCTATGGCTACACCTTC.

The chain links TRBV5-1 to TRBJ1-2, with D maybe TRBD1 (5 bases). The CDR3 consists of 14 residues. Trimming pared 1 base from V and 4 bases from J, leaving 11 bases between. Germline CDR1 is SGHRS and CDR2 is YFSETQ. The CDR3 sequence is CASSLTGGSYGYTF. The CDR3 region has the DNA TGCGCCAGCAGCTTGACGGGGGGTAGCTATGGCTACACCTTC.

V and J are TRBV13 and TRBJ2-3; the match to TRBD2 covers 11 bases. Germline V gene lookup returns CDR1 PRHDT and CDR2 FYEKMQ (reference sequence). This CDR3 has 16 amino acids. Trimming took 4 bases from V and 0 from J; bases not matched to a gene: 3. The CDR3 loop reads CASSSRTSGSTDTQYF. CDR3 coding DNA: TGTGCCAGCAGCTCAAGGACTAGCGGGAGCACAGATACGCAGTATTTT. The complete variable domain, with remaining parts taken from reference TRBV13 and TRBJ2-3, reads AAGVIQSPRHLIKEKRETATLKCYPIPRHDTVYWYQQGPGQDPQFLISFYEKMQSDKGSIPDRFSAQQFSDYHSELNMSSLELGDSALYFCASSSRTSGSTDTQYFGPGTRLTVL.

The chain links TRBV2 to TRBJ2-3; 15 bases match TRBD2. This CDR3 contains 17 residues. Per germline, CDR1 SNHLY and CDR2 FYNNEI. Losses at the gene ends were 5 bases for V and 1 base for J; bases not matched to a gene: 4. CDR3 amino acids: CASSRTSGGAGTDTQYF. For the CDR3, the DNA is TGTGCCAGCAGTCGGACTAGCGGGGGGGCAGGCACAGATACGCAGTATTTT. Together with reference TRBV2 and TRBJ2-3, the CDR3 gives the full variable domain: EPEVTQTPSHQVTQMGQEVILRCVPISNHLYFYWYRQILGQKVEFLVSFYNNEISEKSEIFDDQFSVERPDGSNFTLKIRSTKLEDSAMYFCASSRTSGGAGTDTQYFGPGTRLTVL.

This clone has only a few counts. V usage is TRBV6-5 and J usage is TRBJ1-5; 7 bases match TRBD1. V was clipped by 6 bases and J by 1 base; unmatched bases: 3. CDR3 size: 14 residues. Germline values: CDR1 MNHEY, CDR2 SVGAGI. CDR3 region: CASSQGQSNQPQHF. The CDR3 DNA sequence: TGTGCCAGCAGCCAGGGACAGAGCAATCAGCCCCAGCATTTT.

The chain uses TRBV19 and TRBJ1-5; TRBD1 matches 8 bases. The germline gives CDR1 LNHDA, CDR2 SQIVND (reference sequence). The CDR3 length is 16 residues. The J segment lost 5 bases and the V segment lost 5 bases, leaving 11 bases of the junction unmatched. The CDR3 is CASSRARTGTDQPQHF. The CDR3, as DNA: TGTGCCAGTAGTCGGGCCCGGACAGGGACGGATCAGCCCCAGCATTTT.

The chain links TRBV5-1 to TRBJ2-7; tentatively, D is TRBD2 (6 bases). V lost 5 bases, J lost 2 bases, and 14 bases lay in between. Per the germline V gene, CDR1 is SGHRS and CDR2 is YFSETQ. The CDR3 loop spans 14 amino acids. Written as DNA, the CDR3 is TGCGCCAGCAGGACTAGGGGTTTCCCCTACGAGCAGTACGTC. The encoded protein is CASRTRGFPYEQYV.

The V call is TRBV6-2 or TRBV6-3, the J call TRBJ2-3; 8 bases agree with TRBD2. With V trimmed by 5 bases and J by 0 bases, 7 bases remained unmatched. This CDR3 region has 16 residues. Germline loops: CDR1 MNHEY, CDR2 SVGEGT. The CDR3 is CASSATLAGSTDTQYF. DNA of the CDR3: TGTGCCAGCAGTGCGACCTTAGCGGGGAGCACAGATACGCAGTATTTT.

V gene TRBV6-5 combines with J gene TRBJ2-7, with D possibly being TRBD2 (6 bases). Germline-derived CDR1 and CDR2 are MNHEY and SVGAGI. V was trimmed by 3 bases and J by 6 bases, leaving 12 bases between them. The CDR3 runs to 13 residues. DNA for the CDR3: TGTGCCAGCAGTTATTCCGCGGGGAGCGAGCAGTACGTC. Protein sequence: CASSYSAGSEQYV.

J is TRBJ1-6 and V is TRBV27, with 11 bases aligning to TRBD1. This CDR3 is built from 18 residues. With V trimmed by 4 bases and J by 5 bases, 10 bases remained unmatched. The germline V gene encodes CDR1 MNHEY and CDR2 SMNVEV (reference sequence). The CDR3: CASSSPGTGGPNNSPLHF. The CDR3, as DNA: TGTGCCAGCAGTTCCCCCGGGACAGGGGGACCGAATAATTCACCCCTCCACTTT.

The V gene is TRBV2, the J gene TRBJ1-2; 8 bases map to TRBD1. Germline loops: CDR1 SNHLY, CDR2 FYNNEI. Germline trimming cut 5 bases from V and 6 bases from J; bases unmatched to any gene: 5. This CDR3 comprises 13 residues. CDR3 sequence (DNA): TGTGCCAGCAGTCTCAGGGGGCGGGATGGCTACACCTTC. Amino acids: CASSLRGRDGYTF. The variable domain in full, with the rest retrieved from reference TRBV2 and TRBJ1-2, is EPEVTQTPSHQVTQMGQEVILRCVPISNHLYFYWYRQILGQKVEFLVSFYNNEISEKSEIFDDQFSVERPDGSNFTLKIRSTKLEDSAMYFCASSLRGRDGYTFGSGTRLTVV.